This T cell receptor beta chain was obtained from a study of blood T cell repertoires in COVID-19. Germline V CDR1 and CDR2: SGHVS, FQNEAQ. The CDR3 has 14 residues. Trimming removed 3 bases from V and 7 bases from J, with 16 bases in between. In this sample, this clone turned up once. Assay used: immunoSEQ multiplex PCR; TCRdb lists only in-frame clones, some missing. Here the sample spans about 180,000 clones, 80% to 90% being singletons. Sequenced input: PBMCs or T cells enriched from blood (not recorded which). The chain employs TRBV7-8 and TRBJ2-7, with D maybe TRBD1 (6 bases). The receptor's source is a woman aged 18-29 years who had recovered from COVID-19. CDR3 DNA sequence: TGTGCCAGCAGCTTTGGGCTAGATACAGGGGAGCAGTACTTC. It specifies CASSFGLDTGEQYF.